Presented here are 27 T cell receptor beta chains from one specimen sequenced in a study of T-cell memory formation after mild COVID-19. TCRdb ran MiXCR on the 5' RACE reads and lists one entry per CDR3 protein. The table lists 450,000 to 650,000 distinct CDR3 sequences, less than 25% of them singletons. Sequencing was done on a sample of PBMCs or a T cell subset sorted from them (not recorded which). These receptors were taken from an adult woman who had mild COVID-19 (a few samples of this study predate the infection). Cell type and time point are not known.

The chain joins TRBV5-6 to TRBJ2-3, with 7 bases identical to TRBD2. J was trimmed by 1 base and V by 2 bases; bases with no gene match: 7. This CDR3 contains 16 residues. In germline, CDR1 is SGHDT, CDR2 YYEEEE. The CDR3, as DNA: TGTGCCAGCAGCTTTTGGGAGGGGCGAGGCACAGATACGCAGTATTTT. Amino acid sequence: CASSFWEGRGTDTQYF.

This rearrangement joins TRBV3-1 to TRBJ2-3; 10 positions agree with TRBD2. V shed 4 bases, J shed 5 bases, and the junction held 6 bases outside the gene matches. The CDR3 loop spans 15 amino acids. The germline V gene encodes CDR1 LGHDT and CDR2 YNNKEL (reference sequence). CDR3 in DNA: TGTGCCAGCAGCCGGAGGCTAGCGGGGGAAGATACGCAGTATTTT. This encodes CASSRRLAGEDTQYF.

The genes are TRBV25-1 and TRBJ1-2, with 8 bases lining up with TRBD1. V lost 6 bases and J lost 3; bases outside the gene matches: 6. The CDR3 loop spans 14 amino acids. Germline loops: CDR1 MGHDK, CDR2 SYGVNS. The CDR3 nucleotides read TGTGCCAGCAGCGAGGACAGGGCGGACTATGGCTACACCTTC. Its protein product is CASSEDRADYGYTF.

The CDR3 DNA is TGTGCCACCAGCGAGGGGCTAGGTAGCGATACGCAGTATTTT. Translated: CATSEGLGSDTQYF. The J gene is TRBJ2-3, the V gene TRBV15, with D perhaps assigned TRBD1 or TRBD2 (5 bases each). Trimming shortened V by 5 bases and J by 6 bases, and 15 bases separated the two germline ends. CDR1 is LNHNV, CDR2 YYDKDF, per germline (reference sequence). CDR3 length: 14 amino acids.

The chain links TRBV20-1 to TRBJ2-3; D gene uncertain. The germline V gene has CDR1 DFQATT and CDR2 SNEGSKA (reference sequence). The CDR3 sequence is 12 residues long. Trimming stripped 5 bases from V and 6 bases from J, with 12 bases between. For the CDR3, the DNA is TGCAGTGCTTCAAACCTCAGCGATACGCAGTATTTT. Translation gives CSASNLSDTQYF.

This clonotype was counted between two and nine times. This chain joins TRBV5-1 and TRBJ2-3; 7 nucleotides line up with TRBD1. With 4 bases clipped from V and 7 bases from J, the junction kept 15 bases outside the gene matches. This CDR3 region has 16 residues. From germline, CDR1 is SGHRS and CDR2 YFSETQ. The CDR3 loop reads CASSETPGGRRNTQYF. CDR3 coding DNA: TGCGCCAGCAGCGAGACGCCAGGGGGTCGTCGGAATACGCAGTATTTT.

This sequence joins TRBV7-9 and TRBJ2-1; 8 bases match TRBD2. Germline V gene sequence: CDR1 SEHNR, CDR2 FQNEAQ (reference sequence). J gave up 2 bases and V 9 bases, and 6 bases lay outside the gene matches. The CDR3 consists of 14 residues. DNA of the CDR3: TGTGCCAGGGGTGGGACTAGTCCCTACAATGAGCAGTTCTTC. The encoded protein is CARGGTSPYNEQFF.

This clonotype appeared a few times. The chain combines TRBV7-2 with TRBJ2-1; D perhaps matches TRBD2 (5 bases). The CDR3 runs 12 residues. Germline assignment: CDR1 SGHTA and CDR2 FQGNSA. V lost 2 bases, J lost 9 bases, and 8 bases lay in between. The CDR3 bases are TGTGCCAGCAGCTTATCTAGCAGTGAGCAGTTCTTC. Its protein product is CASSLSSSEQFF.

CDR3 sequence reads: CASSLDPEGYTF. The CDR3 coding sequence is TGTGCCAGCAGCCTGGACCCGGAGGGCTACACCTTC. The V gene is TRBV7-9, the J gene TRBJ1-2; D is unresolved. V lost 5 bases, J lost 8 bases, and 12 bases lay in between. Germline CDR1 is SEHNR and CDR2 is FQNEAQ (reference sequence). The CDR3 length is 12 residues. Drawing the rest from reference TRBV7-9 and TRBJ1-2, the complete variable domain is DTGVSQNPRHKITKRGQNVTFRCDPISEHNRLYWYRQTLGQGPEFLTYFQNEAQLEKSRLLSDRFSAERPKGSFSTLEIQRTEQGDSAMYLCASSLDPEGYTFGSGTRLTVV.

This clonotype showed up just a few times. The genes are TRBV4-3 and TRBJ2-3; D is possibly TRBD2 (6 bases). The CDR3 loop spans 16 amino acids. Trimming pared 0 bases from V and 2 bases from J, leaving 12 bases between. CDR1 and CDR2 (germline): LGHNA, YSLEER. The CDR3 coding sequence is TGCGCCAGCAGCCAAGATCTTGCGGGGATCACAGATACGCAGTATTTT. This sequence encodes CASSQDLAGITDTQYF.

The gene calls are TRBV28 and TRBJ1-5; D remains unclear. V lost 6 bases and J lost 2, with 20 bases in between. Per the germline V gene, CDR1 is MDHEN and CDR2 is SYDVKM. The CDR3 consists of 17 residues. Here the CDR3 reads CASRKTLLRFGNQPQHF. DNA for the CDR3: TGTGCCAGCAGGAAAACCCTCTTAAGGTTCGGCAATCAGCCCCAGCATTTT.

This clonotype occurred a few times. V is TRBV27 and J is TRBJ2-3; D could derive from TRBD1 or TRBD2 (5 bases each). V was shortened by 0 bases and J by 2 bases, with 12 bases between the two germline ends. The CDR3 is 16 amino acids. Germline-derived CDR1 and CDR2 are MNHEY and SMNVEV (reference sequence). CDR3 amino acids: CASSLSSRGHTDTQYF. CDR3 nucleotide sequence: TGTGCCAGCAGTTTATCGAGTCGGGGCCACACAGATACGCAGTATTTT.

This clonotype was detected only a few times. V gene TRBV19 combines with J gene TRBJ2-7; D call uncertain. This CDR3 contains 13 residues. Trimming shortened V by 5 bases and J by 3 bases, and 11 bases separated the two germline ends. CDR1 is LNHDA and CDR2 is SQIVND in the germline V gene (reference sequence). The CDR3 DNA reads as TGTGCCAGTAGTTCCCGACCGATCTACGAGCAGTACTTC. Amino acids: CASSSRPIYEQYF. The full variable domain, its missing parts supplied by reference TRBV19 and TRBJ2-7, is DGGITQSPKYLFRKEGQNVTLSCEQNLNHDAMYWYRQDPGQGLRLIYYSQIVNDFQKGDIAEGYSVSREKKESFPLTVTSAQKNPTAFYLCASSSRPIYEQYFGPGTRLTVT.

This chain connects TRBV29-1 to TRBJ2-1; D unclear. The CDR3 runs to 12 residues. In germline, CDR1 is SQVTM, CDR2 ANQGSEA. CDR3 protein: CSIPPDGNEQFF. CDR3 nucleotides: TGCAGTATCCCCCCGGATGGCAATGAGCAGTTCTTC.

The chain links TRBV7-6 to TRBJ2-7, with TRBD2 matching 10 bases. Looked up from germline, CDR1 is SGHVS and CDR2 is FNYEAQ. CDR3 length equals 20 residues. The V and J ends lost 2 bases and 4 bases, in that order; junction bases with no gene match: 20. CDR3 amino acids: CASSLSSRVVAGGRGYEQYF. The CDR3 nucleotides are TGTGCCAGCAGCTTAAGTTCCCGGGTCGTAGCGGGAGGAAGAGGGTACGAGCAGTACTTC.

This clonotype has just a few counts. This sequence joins TRBV9 and TRBJ2-1; D remains ambiguous. The CDR3 extends over 15 amino acids. The germline V gene has CDR1 SGDLS and CDR2 YYNGEE. Trimming shortened V by 0 bases and J by 2 bases, and 9 bases separated the two germline ends. CDR3 loop: CASSVGSSPYNEQFF. DNA of the CDR3: TGTGCCAGCAGCGTAGGTAGCTCCCCCTACAATGAGCAGTTCTTC.

This clonotype was found a few times. This rearrangement joins TRBV4-2 to TRBJ1-4; the D is unclear. Trimming cost V 2 bases and J 11 bases, with 9 bases left between them. CDR1 is LGHNA and CDR2 is YNFKEQ in the germline V gene. The CDR3 extends over 12 amino acids. The CDR3 loop reads CASSQIHVKLFF. The CDR3 nucleotides are TGTGCCAGCAGCCAAATACATGTGAAACTGTTTTTT.

The chain combines TRBV20-1 with TRBJ1-5, with 10 bases aligning to TRBD1. Germline loops: CDR1 DFQATT, CDR2 SNEGSKA (reference sequence). The J segment lost 1 base and the V segment lost 6 bases, leaving 9 bases of the junction unmatched. This CDR3 comprises 16 residues. The CDR3 DNA sequence: TGCAGTGCGAGGACAGGGGGTAATCGGAGCAATCAGCCCCAGCATTTT. Amino acids: CSARTGGNRSNQPQHF.

The chain carries TRBV5-1 and TRBJ2-2; D call uncertain. Trimming left V 7 bases short and J 10 bases short, with 23 bases between. This CDR3 has 15 amino acids. CDR1 and CDR2 (germline): SGHRS, YFSETQ. CDR3 residues: CASASDPRRAEELFF. CDR3 DNA sequence: TGCGCCAGCGCCTCTGATCCCAGAAGGGCTGAGGAGCTGTTTTTT.

The V and J genes are TRBV5-1 and TRBJ2-1, with D perhaps matching TRBD1 (5 bases). V lost 6 bases and J 10 bases, leaving 23 bases between the germline ends. This CDR3 contains 15 residues. Germline V lookup: CDR1 SGHRS, CDR2 YFSETQ. The CDR3 DNA is TGCGCCAGCACCCCGAGTGGGGCTCATGCCAGCGAGCAGTTCTTC. This codes for CASTPSGAHASEQFF.

This sequence joins TRBV20-1 and TRBJ1-1; a weak D match, TRBD1 (5 bases). Trimming pared 0 bases from V and 0 bases from J, leaving 14 bases between. CDR1 DFQATT and CDR2 SNEGSKA come from the germline V gene (reference sequence). The CDR3 runs to 16 residues. The CDR3 DNA reads TGCAGTGCTAGAGATGGGGGGGGGTACATGAACACTGAAGCTTTCTTT. Its protein is CSARDGGGYMNTEAFF.

J is TRBJ1-1 and V is TRBV29-1; D ambiguous. The ends were cut back, 4 bases at V and 4 bases at J, with 16 bases in the middle. The length of the CDR3 is 14 residues. From germline, CDR1 is SQVTM and CDR2 ANQGSEA. The CDR3 bases are TGCAGCGTTGCTGTTGCGATAATGAGCACTGAAGCTTTCTTT. This codes for CSVAVAIMSTEAFF.

In its sample, this clonotype was seen a few times. This chain connects TRBV9 to TRBJ2-1; 9 positions match TRBD2. CDR3 length: 15 amino acids. The germline CDR1 and CDR2 sequences are SGDLS and YYNGEE. V lost 0 bases to trimming and J lost 7 bases; unmatched junction nucleotides: 5. The CDR3 DNA is TGTGCCAGCAGCGTAGAGCCTAGCGGGAATAATGAGCAGTTCTTC. Its translation: CASSVEPSGNNEQFF.

The chain links TRBV12-3 or TRBV12-4 to TRBJ1-1; no clear D gene. The length of the CDR3 is 12 residues. V lost 9 bases to trimming and J lost 10 bases, with 18 bases between them. This CDR3 reads CASGRGEGGAFF. CDR3 DNA: TGTGCCAGTGGTCGGGGTGAAGGTGGAGCTTTCTTT.

This clonotype was recorded a few times. This chain joins TRBV24-1 and TRBJ2-7; possible D gene TRBD2, 5 bases. The length of the CDR3 is 17 residues. Germline CDR1 KGHDR, CDR2 SFDVKD. The V and J ends lost 4 bases and 7 bases respectively, with 25 bases between them. The CDR3, as DNA: TGTGCCACCAGTGACCCTCTAGAGAGGGCCTTCCGAAGGGAGCAGTACTTC. Translation: CATSDPLERAFRREQYF.

The rearrangement uses TRBV7-8 and TRBJ1-1; weak D call: TRBD1 (6 bases). Per germline, CDR1 SGHVS and CDR2 FQNEAQ. Trimming left V 0 bases short and J 3 bases short, with 11 bases between. This CDR3 is 15 amino acids long. The CDR3 protein is CASSLAAGADTEAFF. The CDR3 DNA follows: TGTGCCAGCAGCTTAGCTGCGGGGGCGGACACTGAAGCTTTCTTT. Drawing the rest from reference TRBV7-8 and TRBJ1-1, the complete variable domain is GAGVSQSPRYKVAKRGQDVALRCDPISGHVSLFWYQQALGQGPEFLTYFQNEAQLDKSGLPSDRFFAERPEGSVSTLKIQRTQQEDSAVYLCASSLAAGADTEAFFGQGTRLTVV.

This clonotype was detected only a few times. The CDR3 protein is CASRASGLNYEQYF. The CDR3 DNA reads as TGCGCCAGCAGGGCTAGCGGGCTTAACTACGAGCAGTACTTC. The rearrangement uses TRBV5-1 and TRBJ2-7; 8 positions match TRBD2. Germline V gene data show CDR1 as SGHRS and CDR2 as YFSETQ. V was pared by 5 bases and J by 3 bases, with 7 bases of the junction left unmatched. The CDR3 is made up of 14 amino acids.